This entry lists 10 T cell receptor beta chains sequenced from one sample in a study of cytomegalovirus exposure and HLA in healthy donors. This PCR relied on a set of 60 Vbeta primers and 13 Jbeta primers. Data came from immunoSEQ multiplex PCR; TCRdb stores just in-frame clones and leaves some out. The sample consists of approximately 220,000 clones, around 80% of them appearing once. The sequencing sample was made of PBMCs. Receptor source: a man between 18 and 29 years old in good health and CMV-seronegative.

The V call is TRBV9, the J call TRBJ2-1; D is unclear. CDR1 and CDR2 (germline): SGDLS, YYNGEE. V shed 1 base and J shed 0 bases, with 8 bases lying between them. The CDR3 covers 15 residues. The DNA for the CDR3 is TGTGCCAGCAGCGTAACCGTCGGCTCCTACAATGAGCAGTTCTTC. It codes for CASSVTVGSYNEQFF.

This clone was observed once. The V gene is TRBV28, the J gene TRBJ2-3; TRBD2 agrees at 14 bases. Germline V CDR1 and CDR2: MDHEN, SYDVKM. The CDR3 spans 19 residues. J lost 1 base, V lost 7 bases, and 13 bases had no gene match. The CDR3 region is CASNLNGLAGGEGTDTQYF. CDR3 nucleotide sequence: TGTGCCAGCAATCTCAACGGACTAGCGGGAGGCGAGGGCACAGATACGCAGTATTTT.

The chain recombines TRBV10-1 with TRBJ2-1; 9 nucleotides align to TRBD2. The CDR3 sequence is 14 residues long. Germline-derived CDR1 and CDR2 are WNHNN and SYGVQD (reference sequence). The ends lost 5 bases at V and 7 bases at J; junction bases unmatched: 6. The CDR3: CASSLAGVQNEQFF. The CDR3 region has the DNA TGCGCCAGCAGTTTAGCGGGAGTGCAGAATGAGCAGTTCTTC.

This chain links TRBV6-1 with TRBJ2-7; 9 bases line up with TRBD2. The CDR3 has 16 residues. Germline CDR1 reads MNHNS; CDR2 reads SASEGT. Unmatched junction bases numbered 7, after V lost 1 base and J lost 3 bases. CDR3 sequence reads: CASSEGASGTIYEQYF. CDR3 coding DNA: TGTGCCAGCAGTGAAGGGGCTAGCGGGACAATCTACGAGCAGTACTTC.

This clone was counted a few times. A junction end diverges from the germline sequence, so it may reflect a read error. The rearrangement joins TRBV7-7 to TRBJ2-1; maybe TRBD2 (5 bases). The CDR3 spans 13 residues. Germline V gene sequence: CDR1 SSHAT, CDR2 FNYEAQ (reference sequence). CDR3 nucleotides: TGTGCTAGCAGCACCGGACTGGCCAATGAGCAGTTCTTC. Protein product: CASSTGLANEQFF.

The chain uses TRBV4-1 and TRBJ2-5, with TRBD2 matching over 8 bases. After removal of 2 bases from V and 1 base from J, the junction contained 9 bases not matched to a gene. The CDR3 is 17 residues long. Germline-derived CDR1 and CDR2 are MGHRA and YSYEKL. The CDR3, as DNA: TGCGCCAGCAGCCAACCCCCCGGCACTAGCGGCCAAGAGACCCAGTACTTC. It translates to CASSQPPGTSGQETQYF.

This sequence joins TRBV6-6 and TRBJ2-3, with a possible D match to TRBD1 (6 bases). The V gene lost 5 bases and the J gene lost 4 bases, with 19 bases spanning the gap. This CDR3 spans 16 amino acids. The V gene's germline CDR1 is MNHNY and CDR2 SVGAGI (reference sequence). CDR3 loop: CASSRYRAVSPDTQYF. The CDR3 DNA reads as TGTGCCAGCAGTCGCTACAGGGCGGTTTCCCCAGATACGCAGTATTTT.

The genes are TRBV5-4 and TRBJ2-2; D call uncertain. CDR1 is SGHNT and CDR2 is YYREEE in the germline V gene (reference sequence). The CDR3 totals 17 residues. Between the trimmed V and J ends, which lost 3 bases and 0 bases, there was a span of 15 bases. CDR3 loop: CASSSSGRTSNTGELFF. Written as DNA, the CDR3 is TGTGCCAGCAGCTCCTCAGGCCGAACATCGAACACCGGGGAGCTGTTTTTT.

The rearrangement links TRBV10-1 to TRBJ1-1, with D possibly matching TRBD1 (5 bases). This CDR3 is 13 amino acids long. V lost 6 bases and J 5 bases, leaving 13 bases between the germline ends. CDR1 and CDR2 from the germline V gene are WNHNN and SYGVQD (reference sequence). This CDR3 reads CASSAGQRTEAFF. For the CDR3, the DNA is TGCGCCAGCAGCGCGGGGCAGAGGACTGAAGCTTTCTTT.

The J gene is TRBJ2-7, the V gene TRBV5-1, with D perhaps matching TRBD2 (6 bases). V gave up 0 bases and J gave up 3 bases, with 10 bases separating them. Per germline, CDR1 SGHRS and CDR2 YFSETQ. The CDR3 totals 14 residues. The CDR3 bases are TGCGCCAGCAGCTTGGCCGGGACTGGCTACGAGCAGTACTTC. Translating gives CASSLAGTGYEQYF.